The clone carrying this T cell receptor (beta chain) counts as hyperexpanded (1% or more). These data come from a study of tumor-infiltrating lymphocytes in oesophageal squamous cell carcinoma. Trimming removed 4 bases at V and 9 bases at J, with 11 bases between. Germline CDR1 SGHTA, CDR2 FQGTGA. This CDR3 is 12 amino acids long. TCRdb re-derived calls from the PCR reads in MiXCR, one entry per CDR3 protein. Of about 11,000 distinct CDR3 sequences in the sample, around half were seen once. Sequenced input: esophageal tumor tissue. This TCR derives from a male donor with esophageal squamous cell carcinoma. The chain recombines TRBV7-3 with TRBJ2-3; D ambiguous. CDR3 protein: CASSSPLGTQYF. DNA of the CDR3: TGTGCCAGCAGCTCTCCGTTAGGGACGCAGTATTTT.